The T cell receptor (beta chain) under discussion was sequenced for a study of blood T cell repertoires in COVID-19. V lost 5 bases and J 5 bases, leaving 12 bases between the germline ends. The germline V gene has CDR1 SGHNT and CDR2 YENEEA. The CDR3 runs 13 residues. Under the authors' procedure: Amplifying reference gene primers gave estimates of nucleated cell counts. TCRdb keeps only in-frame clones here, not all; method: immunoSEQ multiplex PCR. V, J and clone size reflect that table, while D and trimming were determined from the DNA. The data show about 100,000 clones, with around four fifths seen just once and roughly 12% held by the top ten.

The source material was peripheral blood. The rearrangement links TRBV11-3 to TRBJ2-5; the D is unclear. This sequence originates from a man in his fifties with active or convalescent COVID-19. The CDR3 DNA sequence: TGTGCCAGCAGCCTGGGCCCCGCTGAGACCCAGTACTTC. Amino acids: CASSLGPAETQYF.